Each of the 24 T cell receptor delta chains below was sequenced from the same sample in a study of γδ T cells in repeated Plasmodium falciparum infection. TCRdb reapplied CATT to the multiplex PCR reads. The sample records tens of thousands of delta-chain clones, around 1.7% being singletons. Flow sorting of PBMC yielded separate Vgamma9/Vdelta2+ and Vdelta2-negative gammadelta T cell populations for bulk repertoire analysis. The sample was gamma-delta T cells from blood. Source of these receptors: a pool of human donors (malaria-infected and uninfected, not separated).

With regard to this clone: One base separates it from a far larger clone, so it is likely a read error. Additional DNA sequences in this sample encode the identical CDR3. The chain combines TRDV1 with TRDJ1; TRDD2 matches at 9 bases. In the absence of a J gene in TCRdb, the DNA was matched to germline to assign it here. The CDR3 is 16 residues long. Germline CDR1 reads TSWWSYY; CDR2 reads QGS. The V segment lost 9 bases and the J segment 0 bases; nucleotides outside the gene matches: 11. This chain's CDR3 is CALLPTPSPYTDKLIF. The CDR3 nucleotides are TGTGCTCTCCTTCCTACCCCATCCCCCTACACCGATAAACTCATCTTT.

This clone was detected many times. This may stem from a read error, because a much larger clone lies one nucleotide away. The gene calls are TRDV2 and TRDJ1, with 12 bases matching TRDD3. Looked up from germline, CDR1 is GEAIGNYY and CDR2 is EKD. This CDR3 comprises 19 residues. The CDR3 here is CACITYWGIPPPYTGKLIF. CDR3 coding DNA: TGTGCCTGCATTACGTACTGGGGGATACCCCCCCCGTACACCGGTAAACTCATCTTT.

Concerning this clone itself: A far larger clone differs by one base, so this is likely a read error. The same CDR3 also results from other DNA sequences found in this sample. The genes are TRDV1 and TRDJ1, with TRDD2 identical over 8 bases. The CDR3 covers 17 residues. V shed 3 bases, J shed 0 bases, and the junction held 9 bases outside the gene matches. In germline, CDR1 is TSWWSYY, CDR2 QGS. CDR3 coding DNA: TGTGCTCTTGGGGAGCTTCCTACCCGGGTGTACACCGATAAACTCATCTTT. Amino acids: CALGELPTRVYTDKLIF.

About this clone itself: TCRdb's protein for this DNA is that of a much larger clone and differs from the translation at residue 12, likely a read error; the protein shown is the DNA translation. This rearrangement joins TRDV1 to TRDJ1; no reliable D call. The ends were cut back, 4 bases at V and 0 bases at J, with 21 bases in the middle. Germline V CDR1 and CDR2: TSWWSYY, QGS. The CDR3 length is 18 residues. The CDR3 DNA sequence: TGTGCTCTTGGGGTATCGGAGCCCGAACGTCCGCACACCGATAAACTCATCTTT. Protein sequence: CALGVSEPERPHTDKLIF.

This clone was detected ten times or more. The rearrangement joins TRDV1 to TRDJ1; 13 bases map to TRDD3. CDR1 and CDR2 (germline): TSWWSYY, QGS. J was trimmed by 3 bases and V by 0 bases; bases with no gene match: 22. The CDR3 is 23 amino acids. The CDR3 spells CALGELGPTRYWGIRSAADKLIF. The CDR3 DNA reads TGTGCTCTTGGGGAACTCGGACCTACCCGCTACTGGGGGATACGTTCGGCCGCCGATAAACTCATCTTT.

This clone was found a few times. The TCRdb protein, from a much larger clone, departs from this DNA's translation at residue 6, likely by read error; the protein shown derives from the DNA. The genes are TRDV1 and TRDJ1, with 9 bases identical to TRDD3. In germline, CDR1 is TSWWSYY, CDR2 QGS. This CDR3 is 20 amino acids long. V lost 1 base to trimming and J lost 0 bases; unmatched junction nucleotides: 15. The CDR3 DNA is TGTGCTCTTGGGGAACCCTGTCCCCACTACTGGGGGACCTACACCGATAAACTCATCTTT. Translated, it gives CALGEPCPHYWGTYTDKLIF.

The chain couples TRDV3 to TRDJ1; 10 bases agree with TRDD3. In the absence of a J gene in TCRdb, the DNA was matched to germline to assign it here. This CDR3 has 18 residues. CDR1 TVYSNPD and CDR2 GDNSRS come from the germline V gene (reference sequence). Trimming removed 1 base from V and 1 base from J; junction bases left unmatched: 15. The CDR3 sequence: CAFIPTLYWGMSTDKLIF. The CDR3 bases are TGTGCCTTTATTCCTACCCTCTACTGGGGGATGTCCACCGATAAACTCATCTTT.

This clone has a count of ten or more. A read error is likely here: a far larger clone is one base away. At the DNA level, this CDR3 is encoded by other sequences in the same sample as well. The rearrangement links TRDV1 to TRDJ1; 9 positions agree with TRDD3. Trimming took 3 bases from V and 4 from J; bases not matched to a gene: 21. The CDR3 runs to 20 residues. The germline gives CDR1 TSWWSYY, CDR2 QGS. Here the CDR3 reads CALGEGAPLRPGDTVDKLIF. The DNA for the CDR3 is TGTGCTCTTGGGGAGGGAGCGCCTTTACGTCCGGGGGATACAGTCGATAAACTCATCTTT.

Only a few counts were recorded for this clone. Given a far larger clone just one base away, this is likely a sequencing read error. Different DNA sequences within this sample yield the same CDR3. The chain employs TRDV3 and TRDJ1; 13 nucleotides agree with TRDD3. Germline V gene sequence: CDR1 TVYSNPD, CDR2 GDNSRS (reference sequence). The length of the CDR3 is 19 residues. The CDR3 coding sequence is TGTGCCTTTATTCCTACCCTCTACTGGGGGATACGCAGGCTCGATAAGCTCATCTTT. It encodes CAFIPTLYWGIRRLDKLIF.

This clone appeared many times. A read error likely explains this, since a far larger clone differs by one base. Distinct nucleotide sequences in the sample also encode this CDR3. V usage is TRDV1 and J usage is TRDJ1; D is perhaps TRDD3 (6 bases). Germline V gene data show CDR1 as TSWWSYY and CDR2 as QGS. This CDR3 is 17 amino acids long. CDR3 DNA sequence: TGTGCCCTTGGGGAACTGGCTTGGATACCGTACACCGATAAACTCATCTTT. It translates to CALGELAWIPYTDKLIF.

In this sample, this clone turned up many times. The amino acid sequence in TCRdb belongs to a much larger clone and departs from this DNA's translation at residue 21, likely a sequencing read error; the sequence shown is translated from the DNA. CDR3 in amino acids: CAFHTSFLRVLGDQLGDTDKPIF. CDR3 nucleotides: TGTGCCTTCCATACCTCCTTCCTACGGGTACTGGGGGACCAGCTGGGGGACACCGATAAACCCATCTTT. J is TRDJ1 and V is TRDV1, with D perhaps assigned TRDD2 or TRDD3 (9 bases each). Per the germline V gene, CDR1 is TSWWSYY and CDR2 is QGS. The CDR3 is made up of 23 amino acids.

With respect to this clone: The protein given by TCRdb reflects a much larger clone and differs at residue 15 from this DNA's translation, likely from a read error; the protein shown is the DNA's translation. The J gene is TRDJ2, the V gene TRDV1; 8 nucleotides align to TRDD3. TCRdb supplies no J gene; here it was assigned by aligning the nucleotide sequence to germline. The CDR3 length is 21 residues. The germline V gene encodes CDR1 TSWWSYY and CDR2 QGS. Germline trimming cut 1 base from V and 8 bases from J; bases unmatched to any gene: 24. The CDR3 protein is CALGEPSSSYHDWGVNAQLFF. The CDR3 DNA reads as TGTGCTCTTGGGGAACCGAGCTCTTCATATCACGACTGGGGGGTAAACGCACAACTCTTCTTT.

Concerning this clone: The translation of this DNA and the TCRdb protein of a much larger clone differ at residue 5, probably owing to a read error; the protein shown here is translated from the DNA. V gene TRDV2 combines with J gene TRDJ1; 13 bases align to TRDD3. There are 23 residues in the CDR3. Germline trimming cut 3 bases from V and 3 bases from J; bases unmatched to any gene: 27. Germline lookup yields CDR1 GEAIGNYY and CDR2 EKD. The CDR3 sequence is CACDAVQNLGVLGDTREPDKLIF. The CDR3 DNA reads as TGTGCCTGTGACGCCGTCCAAAATTTAGGAGTACTGGGGGATACGCGGGAACCCGATAAACTCATCTTT.

This clone was seen only a few times. A read error is likely here: a far larger clone is one base away. The sample contains more than one DNA sequence encoding this CDR3. The chain uses TRDV1 and TRDJ1; D gene unclear. CDR3 size: 21 residues. Trimming shortened V by 2 bases and J by 4 bases, and 32 bases separated the two germline ends. The germline V gene has CDR1 TSWWSYY and CDR2 QGS. The CDR3 sequence is CALGEATFRGVWRGQSDKLIF. Here the CDR3 DNA reads TGTGCTCTTGGGGAAGCCACGTTTAGAGGGGTTTGGAGGGGCCAAAGCGATAAACTCATCTTT.

Remarks on this clone: A far larger clone differs by one base, so this is likely a read error. The sample holds other DNA sequences that translate to the same CDR3. The chain links TRDV3 to TRDJ2, with D perhaps assigned TRDD2 or TRDD3 (7 bases each). The germline V gene has CDR1 TVYSNPD and CDR2 GDNSRS (reference sequence). The ends were cut back, 3 bases at V and 6 bases at J, with 44 bases in the middle. The CDR3 consists of 23 residues. The CDR3 loop reads CAFRLINLRGIGHSFLLAAQLFF. DNA for the CDR3: TGTGCCTTCCGACTAATCAATTTGAGGGGGATTGGCCACTCCTTCCTTCTGGCAGCACAACTCTTCTTT. Using reference TRDV3 and TRDJ2 for the parts outside the CDR3, the full variable domain is CDKVTQSSPDQTVASGSEVVLLCTYDTVYSNPDLFWYRIRPDYSFQFVFYGDNSRSEGADFTQGRFSVKHILTQKAFHLVISPVRTEDSATYYCAFRLINLRGIGHSFLLAAQLFFGKGTQLIVEP.

This clone is judged medium-sized (0.01 to 0.1%). Within the sample, other DNA sequences also encode this same CDR3. V usage is TRDV1 and J usage is TRDJ1; D perhaps matches TRDD3 (5 bases). Trimming left V 0 bases short and J 0 bases short, with 26 bases between. The CDR3 runs to 21 residues. Per the germline V gene, CDR1 is TSWWSYY and CDR2 is QGS. The CDR3 region is CALGELAVAGSSRWYTDKLIF. The CDR3 nucleotides read TGTGCTCTTGGGGAACTGGCGGTGGCGGGATCCTCAAGGTGGTACACCGATAAACTCATCTTT.

For this clone: TCRdb's protein, taken from a much larger clone, differs from this DNA's translation at residue 17, likely owing to a read error; the protein displayed comes from the DNA. The rearrangement uses TRDV1 and TRDJ1; D is possibly TRDD2 (5 bases). TCRdb gives no J gene; it was assigned here by matching the DNA to germline. V lost 3 bases, J lost 4 bases, and 36 bases lay in between. There are 22 residues in the CDR3. Germline V gene data show CDR1 as TSWWSYY and CDR2 as QGS. The DNA of the CDR3 is TGTGCTCTTGGGGACTACCACCGCCCTACGTACGATTGGACGGGCGCCATCGATAAACTCATCTTT. This translates into CALGDYHRPTYDWTGAIDKLIF.

This clone was observed a handful of times. The protein recorded in TCRdb matches a much larger clone and deviates from this DNA's translation at residue 7, suggesting a read error; the protein here is obtained by translating the DNA. This chain joins TRDV1 and TRDJ1; 12 nucleotides line up with TRDD3. The J gene is not listed in TCRdb, so it was assigned here from a DNA match to germline. Germline V gene lookup returns CDR1 TSWWSYY and CDR2 QGS. The junction had 12 bases not matched to a gene; V was cut back by 0 bases and J by 1 base. This CDR3 has 20 amino acids. CDR3 DNA sequence: TGTGCTCTTGGGGAACTGGCCCCCTACTGGGGGATACACGGCACCGATAAACTCATCTTT. This gives the protein CALGELAPYWGIHGTDKLIF.

The table lists this clone with many counts. This DNA's translation and the protein TCRdb lists, from a much larger clone, do not match at residue 8, likely due to a read error; the protein shown is translated from the DNA. V gene TRDV1 combines with J gene TRDJ1; D unresolved. Germline-derived CDR1 and CDR2 are TSWWSYY and QGS. V lost 5 bases and J 1 base, leaving 8 bases between the germline ends. The CDR3 has 13 amino acids. The CDR3 DNA is TGTGCTCTTGGGTCCCCCTTCACCGATAAACTCATCTTT. This codes for CALGSPFTDKLIF.

A note on this clone: A far larger clone differs by one base, so this is likely a read error. The sample has other DNA sequences that encode this CDR3 too. The V gene was identified as TRDV2, while no J gene was called. CDR1 and CDR2 (germline): GEAIGNYY, EKD. The CDR3 runs to 13 residues. CDR3 nucleotides: TGTGCCTGTGACACCGGGCTGTCCATGAAGCTCATCTTC. Translating it yields CACDTGLSMKLIF.

This clone was seen at least ten times. At the DNA level, this CDR3 is encoded by other sequences in the same sample as well. The chain employs TRDV1 and TRDJ1; 13 positions match TRDD3. This CDR3 is built from 23 residues. Germline CDR1 TSWWSYY, CDR2 QGS. V was clipped by 4 bases and J by 0 bases; unmatched bases: 23. The CDR3 nucleotides are TGTGCTCTTGGGGCACCTACAGGGCGTGAGATACTGGGGGATACGGGGTACACCGATAAACTCATCTTT. Its translation is CALGAPTGREILGDTGYTDKLIF.

About this clone: The likely explanation is a read error, given a far larger clone one base away. The same CDR3 arises from other DNA sequences in this sample as well. The chain combines TRDV1 with TRDJ3, with 9 bases that match TRDD3. TCRdb gives no J gene; it was assigned here by matching the DNA to germline. Germline lookup yields CDR1 TSWWSYY and CDR2 QGS. J gave up 0 bases and V 5 bases, and 23 bases lay outside the gene matches. This CDR3 is 24 amino acids long. CDR3 nucleotide sequence: TGTGCTCTTGGGCCCATCCCCTTCCTGCGAACTGGGGGACTGTACTCCTGGGACACCCGACAGATGTTTTTC. Amino acids: CALGPIPFLRTGGLYSWDTRQMFF.

This clone was detected many times. Translating this DNA gives a protein that differs at residue 14 from the TCRdb one, which belongs to a much larger clone; a read error is likely, and the protein shown is this translation. This chain links TRDV3 with TRDJ1; 10 nucleotides line up with TRDD3. CDR1 is TVYSNPD and CDR2 is GDNSRS in the germline V gene (reference sequence). This CDR3 spans 16 amino acids. Here the CDR3 reads CAFTFPWGIPTDKPIF. In nucleotides, the CDR3 is TGTGCCTTTACCTTCCCTTGGGGGATACCCACCGATAAACCCATCTTT.

This clone has more than one count but fewer than ten. Here the CDR3 reads CALGELGIFLPTGVYTDKLIF. The CDR3 coding sequence is TGTGCTCTTGGGGAACTAGGAATTTTCCTACCAACTGGGGTCTACACCGATAAACTCATCTTT. The J gene is TRDJ1, the V gene TRDV1; tentatively, D is TRDD2 or TRDD3 (7 bases each). TCRdb gives no J gene; it was assigned here by matching the DNA to germline. The length of the CDR3 is 21 residues. CDR1 is TSWWSYY, CDR2 QGS, per germline. V was cut by 0 bases and J by 0 bases, with 26 bases left in between.